This T cell receptor (beta chain) was sequenced in a study of shared clonotypes between healthy human individuals. General study results and limits: Researchers sampled blood only, noting tissue repertoires likely differ. Since donors were few, the genetic and exposure-history diversity represented was limited.

Samples underwent the assay at deep level. Assay used: immunoSEQ multiplex PCR; TCRdb lists only in-frame clones, some missing. Seen here are 2,500,000 or so clones, around 92% observed once, and the top ten hold more than 0.35%. A single count supports this clone. What it binds is not known. This CDR3 comprises 14 residues. Germline CDR1 LNHDA, CDR2 SQIVND (reference sequence). Trimming shortened V by 5 bases and J by 3 bases, and 14 bases separated the two germline ends. The rearrangement uses TRBV19 and TRBJ2-7; D may match TRBD1 or TRBD2 (6 bases each). The TCR comes from a young man in good health. Some clones in this sample may be carry-over from other donors' samples. Sequencing was performed on naive CD4+ T cells from PBMCs. The subset is: CD45RA+ positively selected. The CDR3 reads CASSVAQGGYEQYF. DNA for the CDR3: TGTGCCAGTAGTGTGGCACAGGGAGGCTACGAGCAGTACTTC.